Presented here are 20 T cell receptor beta chains from one specimen sequenced in a study of blood T cell repertoires in COVID-19 (dated by TCRdb to 2018 to 2021). Library construction relied on the immunoSEQ multiplex PCR assay. TCRdb limited this immuneACCESS table to in-frame rearrangements with V and J called. A share of clones is missing; checked studies link under half to unresolved V genes, and the rest is unexplained. Recorded for this sample are about 130,000 clones; about 80% of them occurred a single time. The ten most abundant clones make up roughly 3% of the sample. Sequenced input: peripheral blood. Receptor source: a woman older than 75 with acute or convalescent COVID-19.

This clone was observed a single time. The CDR3 DNA follows: TGCAGCGTCATACCGGGACTAGCGGGGGGGCTGAGCGAGCAGTACTTC. Protein sequence: CSVIPGLAGGLSEQYF. This sequence joins TRBV29-1 and TRBJ2-7, with 16 bases lining up with TRBD2. The CDR3 has 16 amino acids. The V gene end was trimmed by 6 bases and the J gene end by 6 bases; junction bases not matched to a gene: 11. CDR1 SQVTM and CDR2 ANQGSEA come from the germline V gene.

The chain couples TRBV7-9 to TRBJ1-4, with 9 bases lining up with TRBD1. Unmatched junction bases numbered 4, after V lost 3 bases and J lost 5 bases. CDR1 and CDR2 from the germline V gene are SEHNR and FQNEAQ (reference sequence). CDR3 length: 15 residues. The CDR3 nucleotides read TGTGCCAGCAGCTTCCCGACAGGGGGAAATGAAAAACTGTTTTTT. This encodes CASSFPTGGNEKLFF. The full variable domain, in which reference TRBV7-9 and TRBJ1-4 provide the parts outside the CDR3, is DTGVSQNPRHKITKRGQNVTFRCDPISEHNRLYWYRQTLGQGPEFLTYFQNEAQLEKSRLLSDRFSAERPKGSFSTLEIQRTEQGDSAMYLCASSFPTGGNEKLFFGSGTQLSVL.

This clone was counted a single time. The rearrangement joins TRBV18 to TRBJ1-4; the D is unclear. Germline V gene lookup returns CDR1 KGHSH and CDR2 LQKENI. V lost 4 bases and J lost 5, with 11 bases in between. CDR3 length equals 14 residues. The CDR3 loop is CASSLLSDNEKLFF. The CDR3, as DNA: TGTGCCAGCTCACTCCTCAGCGACAATGAAAAACTGTTTTTT.

This clone has only a few counts. The genes are TRBV7-2 and TRBJ1-3, with TRBD1 as a possible D gene (6 bases). V lost 5 bases to trimming and J lost 4 bases, with 15 bases between them. Germline CDR1 reads SGHTA; CDR2 reads FQGNSA. The CDR3 runs to 15 residues. CDR3 bases: TGTGCCAGCAGCCTACAGGGTTTATCCGGAAACACCATATATTTT. This encodes CASSLQGLSGNTIYF. Looking up the rest from reference TRBV7-2 and TRBJ1-3 gives the full variable domain: GAGVSQSPSNKVTEKGKDVELRCDPISGHTALYWYRQSLGQGLEFLIYFQGNSAPDKSGLPSDRFSAERTGGSVSTLTIQRTQQEDSAVYLCASSLQGLSGNTIYFGEGSWLTVV.

This chain links TRBV5-1 with TRBJ1-1, with D possibly being TRBD1 (5 bases). Germline V gene lookup returns CDR1 SGHRS and CDR2 YFSETQ. The CDR3 runs to 14 residues. V was clipped by 0 bases and J by 6 bases, with 12 bases between them. The CDR3 sequence is CASSLAGTGSEAFF. CDR3 coding DNA: TGCGCCAGCAGCTTGGCCGGGACTGGTTCTGAAGCTTTCTTT.

The chain uses TRBV5-1 and TRBJ1-1, with D possibly matching TRBD1 (5 bases). CDR1 is SGHRS and CDR2 is YFSETQ in the germline V gene. This CDR3 region has 13 residues. Trimming removed 5 bases at V and 1 base at J, with 9 bases between. CDR3 bases: TGCGCCAGCAGGCAACAGGAGAACACTGAAGCTTTCTTT. It specifies CASRQQENTEAFF.

This clone was seen once. CDR3 sequence reads: CASSERGGTEAFF. CDR3 nucleotide sequence: TGTGCCAGCAGTGAAAGGGGGGGGACTGAAGCTTTCTTT. The V gene is TRBV2, the J gene TRBJ1-1; the D gene is possibly TRBD1 (6 bases). The CDR3 spans 13 residues. Germline CDR1 is SNHLY and CDR2 is FYNNEI. The V gene lost 2 bases and the J gene lost 5 bases, with 9 bases spanning the gap.

The chain couples TRBV23-1 to TRBJ2-6; no clear D gene. TRBV23-1 belongs to the ORF category, with a function that is uncertain. Trimming pared 7 bases from V and 0 bases from J, leaving 10 bases between. The length of the CDR3 is 15 residues. DNA for the CDR3: TGCGCCAGCACCGAGAGGAGCTCTGGGGCCAACGTCCTGACTTTC. Its translation: CASTERSSGANVLTF.

This clone was counted a single time. The V gene is TRBV3-1 (or the pseudogene TRBV3-2), the J gene TRBJ1-1; D may be TRBD1 (5 bases). The CDR3 consists of 14 residues. From germline, CDR1 is LGHDT and CDR2 YNNKEL (reference sequence). V lost 2 bases, J lost 4 bases, and 11 bases lay in between. CDR3 bases: TGTGCCAGCAGCCAAAGATCGGGGGGCACTGAAGCTTTCTTT. Translating it yields CASSQRSGGTEAFF.

This chain connects TRBV6-5 to TRBJ1-5; 8 bases are shared with TRBD1. Germline V gene data show CDR1 as MNHEY and CDR2 as SVGAGI. Trimming cost V 6 bases and J 0 bases; bases outside gene matches: 4. The CDR3 is made up of 15 amino acids. CDR3 nucleotides: TGTGCCAGCAGCAGGACAGGGAATAGCAATCAGCCCCAGCATTTT. It specifies CASSRTGNSNQPQHF.

This clone was seen just once. V gene TRBV6-5 combines with J gene TRBJ1-2; 8 bases agree with TRBD1. CDR1 MNHEY and CDR2 SVGAGI come from the germline V gene. V lost 7 bases to trimming and J lost 0 bases; unmatched junction nucleotides: 7. The CDR3 runs to 15 residues. CDR3 amino acids: CASIRDRISNYGYTF. Written as DNA, the CDR3 is TGTGCCAGCATAAGGGACAGGATTTCTAACTATGGCTACACCTTC.

This clone has more than one count but fewer than ten. The rearrangement joins TRBV7-2 to TRBJ1-1; 8 bases are shared with TRBD1. The CDR3 sequence is 18 residues long. Germline CDR1 reads SGHTA; CDR2 reads FQGNSA. The J segment lost 1 base and the V segment lost 1 base, leaving 11 bases of the junction unmatched. CDR3 region: CASSLDAPGQVGNTEAFF. For the CDR3, the DNA is TGTGCCAGCAGCTTAGACGCCCCGGGACAGGTGGGGAACACTGAAGCTTTCTTT.

This clone was seen a few times. Other DNA sequences in the same sample also yield this CDR3. In nucleotides, the CDR3 is TGTGCCTGGAGTGTGGGACAGAACACTGAAGCTTTCTTT. This codes for CAWSVGQNTEAFF. V gene TRBV30 combines with J gene TRBJ1-1; D possibly corresponds to TRBD1 (6 bases). Trimming took 0 bases from V and 1 from J, leaving 6 bases between them. CDR1 and CDR2 (germline): GTSNPN, SVGIG (reference sequence). There are 13 residues in the CDR3.

The rearrangement joins TRBV5-3 to TRBJ1-5, with D possibly being TRBD1 (5 bases). TRBV5-3 belongs to the ORF category, with a function that is uncertain. With 0 bases removed from V and 1 base from J, the gap between germline ends came to 11 bases. The CDR3 contains 16 residues. CDR3 sequence reads: CARSLGPGGSNQPQHF. CDR3 in DNA: TGTGCCAGAAGCTTGGGACCCGGGGGGAGCAATCAGCCCCAGCATTTT.

The chain couples TRBV3-1 (or the pseudogene TRBV3-2) to TRBJ1-2; no firm D call. Germline CDR1 LGHDT, CDR2 YNNKEL (reference sequence). The CDR3 extends over 14 amino acids. V was trimmed by 0 bases and J by 8 bases, leaving 13 bases between them. The CDR3 region is CASSQDVRAGGYTF. CDR3 nucleotides: TGTGCCAGCAGCCAAGATGTCCGAGCGGGCGGCTACACCTTC.

This chain connects TRBV5-6 to TRBJ2-2, with D maybe TRBD2 (6 bases). This CDR3 contains 15 residues. CDR1 is SGHDT and CDR2 is YYEEEE in the germline V gene. The V end was cut by 5 bases, the J end by 4 bases, with 15 bases between. For the CDR3, the DNA is TGTGCCAGCAGTTCCGACGGGGGAGTCACCGGGGAGCTGTTTTTT. Encoded protein: CASSSDGGVTGELFF.

This clone was seen more than once but under ten times. The CDR3, as DNA: TGTGCCAGCAGCTTTCAGGGGTACTCTGGAAACACCATATATTTT. It is translated as CASSFQGYSGNTIYF. This sequence joins TRBV5-8 and TRBJ1-3; TRBD1 might be the D (6 bases). The V end lost 2 bases, the J end lost 0 bases, and 9 bases lay between the germline ends. The CDR3 is 15 residues long. Per germline, CDR1 SGHTS and CDR2 YDEGEE.

V usage is TRBV7-3 and J usage is TRBJ2-1; weak D call: TRBD2 (5 bases). Trimming shortened V by 5 bases and J by 5 bases, and 16 bases separated the two germline ends. This CDR3 region has 15 residues. CDR1 and CDR2 (germline): SGHTA, FQGTGA. CDR3 sequence: CASSPFRGYNNEQFF. The DNA for the CDR3 is TGTGCCAGCAGCCCCTTCCGGGGATACAACAATGAGCAGTTCTTC.

There are a few counts of this clone. This chain joins TRBV2 and TRBJ1-1; D might be TRBD1 (6 bases). This CDR3 has 16 amino acids. Germline CDR1 and CDR2: SNHLY and FYNNEI. V was shortened by 6 bases and J by 3 bases, with 20 bases between the two germline ends. CDR3 in DNA: TGTGCCAGCAGGAGAGGGGGATCTGCTACTGACACTGAAGCTTTCTTT. Its protein is CASRRGGSATDTEAFF.

The chain carries TRBV4-1 and TRBJ1-2; 8 bases fit TRBD1. Germline V gives CDR1 MGHRA, CDR2 YSYEKL. The CDR3 is 16 amino acids. With V trimmed by 0 bases and J by 4 bases, 7 bases remained unmatched. CDR3 region: CASSQDEGQETYGYTF. CDR3 nucleotides: TGCGCCAGCAGCCAAGATGAGGGACAGGAGACCTATGGCTACACCTTC.